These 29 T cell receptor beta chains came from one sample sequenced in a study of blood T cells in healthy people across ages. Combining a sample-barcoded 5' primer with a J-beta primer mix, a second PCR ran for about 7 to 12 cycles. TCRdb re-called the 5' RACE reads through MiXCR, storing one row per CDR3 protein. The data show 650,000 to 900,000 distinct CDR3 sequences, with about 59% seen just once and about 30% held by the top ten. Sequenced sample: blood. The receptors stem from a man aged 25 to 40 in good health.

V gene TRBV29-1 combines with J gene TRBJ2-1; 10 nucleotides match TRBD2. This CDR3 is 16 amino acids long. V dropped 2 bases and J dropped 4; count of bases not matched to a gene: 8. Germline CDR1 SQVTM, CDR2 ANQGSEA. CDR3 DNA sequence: TGCAGCGTTGAATTGGCTAGCGGGAGTTGGTACAATGAGCAGTTCTTC. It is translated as CSVELASGSWYNEQFF.

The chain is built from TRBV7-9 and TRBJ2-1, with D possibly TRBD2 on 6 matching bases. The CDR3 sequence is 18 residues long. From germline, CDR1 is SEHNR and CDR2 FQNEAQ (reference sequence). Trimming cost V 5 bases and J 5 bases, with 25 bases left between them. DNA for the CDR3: TGTGCCAGCAGCACGCTAGGGGCCGGGACTTCGTCCCACAATGAGCAGTTCTTC. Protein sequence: CASSTLGAGTSSHNEQFF.

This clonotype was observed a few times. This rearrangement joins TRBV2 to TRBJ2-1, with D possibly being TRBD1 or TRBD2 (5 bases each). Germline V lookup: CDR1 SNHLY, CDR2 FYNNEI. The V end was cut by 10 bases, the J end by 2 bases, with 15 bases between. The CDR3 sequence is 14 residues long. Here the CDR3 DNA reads TGTGCCATCCTGGGACCGGGCGCCTACAATGAGCAGTTCTTC. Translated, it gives CAILGPGAYNEQFF.

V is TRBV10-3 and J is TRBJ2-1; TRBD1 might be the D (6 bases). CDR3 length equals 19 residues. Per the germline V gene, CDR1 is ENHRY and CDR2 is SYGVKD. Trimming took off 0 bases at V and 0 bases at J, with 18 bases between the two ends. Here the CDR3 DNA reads TGTGCCATCAGTGAGTCCACAGGGTCAGGGTTAAGCTCCTACAATGAGCAGTTCTTC. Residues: CAISESTGSGLSSYNEQFF.

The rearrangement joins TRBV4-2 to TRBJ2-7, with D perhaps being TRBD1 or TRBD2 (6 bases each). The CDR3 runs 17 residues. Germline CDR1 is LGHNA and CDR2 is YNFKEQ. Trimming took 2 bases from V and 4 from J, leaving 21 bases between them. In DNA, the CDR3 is TGTGCCAGCAGCCAATCTGGGACCGGCATAGGGGGGTACGAGCAGTACTTC. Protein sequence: CASSQSGTGIGGYEQYF.

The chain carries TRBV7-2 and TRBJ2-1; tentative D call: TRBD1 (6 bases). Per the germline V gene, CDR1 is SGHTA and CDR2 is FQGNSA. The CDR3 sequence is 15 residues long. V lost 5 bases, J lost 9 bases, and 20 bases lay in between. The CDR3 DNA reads TGTGCCAGCAGCATAGATGTGGGCAGGGGCACTGAGCAGTTCTTC. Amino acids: CASSIDVGRGTEQFF.

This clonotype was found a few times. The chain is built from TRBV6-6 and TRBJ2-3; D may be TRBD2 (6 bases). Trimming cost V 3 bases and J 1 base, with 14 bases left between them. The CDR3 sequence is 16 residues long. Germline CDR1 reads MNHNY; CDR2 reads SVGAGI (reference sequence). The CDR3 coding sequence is TGTGCCAGCAGTTATGCGGGACGTCAGGGCACAGATACGCAGTATTTT. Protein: CASSYAGRQGTDTQYF.

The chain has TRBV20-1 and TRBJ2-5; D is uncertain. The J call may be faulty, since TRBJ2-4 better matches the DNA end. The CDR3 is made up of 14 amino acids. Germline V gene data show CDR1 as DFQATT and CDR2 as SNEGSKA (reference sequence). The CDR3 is CSARGGDTKNIQYF. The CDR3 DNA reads TGCAGTGCTAGAGGTGGAGATACCAAAAACATTCAGTACTTC.

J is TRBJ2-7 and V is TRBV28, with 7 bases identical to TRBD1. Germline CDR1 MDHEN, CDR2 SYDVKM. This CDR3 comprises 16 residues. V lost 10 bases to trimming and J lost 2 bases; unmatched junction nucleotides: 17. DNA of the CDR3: TGTGCCAACAGGGACAGCACCCTAAGGGGGCCCTACGAGCAGTACTTC. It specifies CANRDSTLRGPYEQYF.

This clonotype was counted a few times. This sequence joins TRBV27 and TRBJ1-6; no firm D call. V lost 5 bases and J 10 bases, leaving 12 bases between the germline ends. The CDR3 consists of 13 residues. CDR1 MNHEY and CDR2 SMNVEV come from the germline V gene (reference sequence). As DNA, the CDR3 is TGTGCCAGCAGTGTAGGGAGTGGCTCACCCCTCCACTTT. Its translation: CASSVGSGSPLHF.

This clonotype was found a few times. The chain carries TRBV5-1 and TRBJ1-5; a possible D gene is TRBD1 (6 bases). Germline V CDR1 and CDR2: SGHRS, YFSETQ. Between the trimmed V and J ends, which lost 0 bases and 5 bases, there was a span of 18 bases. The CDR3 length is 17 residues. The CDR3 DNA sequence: TGCGCCAGCAGCTTGGGGGCTATCGGGGGCTCGCATCAGCCCCAGCATTTT. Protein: CASSLGAIGGSHQPQHF.

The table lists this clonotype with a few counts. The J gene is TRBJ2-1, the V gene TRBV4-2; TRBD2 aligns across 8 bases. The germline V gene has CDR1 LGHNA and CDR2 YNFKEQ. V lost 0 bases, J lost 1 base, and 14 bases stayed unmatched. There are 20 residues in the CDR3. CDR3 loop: CASSQEGPNGGVGSYNEQFF. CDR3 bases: TGTGCCAGCAGCCAAGAGGGCCCCAACGGGGGGGTTGGGTCCTACAATGAGCAGTTCTTC.

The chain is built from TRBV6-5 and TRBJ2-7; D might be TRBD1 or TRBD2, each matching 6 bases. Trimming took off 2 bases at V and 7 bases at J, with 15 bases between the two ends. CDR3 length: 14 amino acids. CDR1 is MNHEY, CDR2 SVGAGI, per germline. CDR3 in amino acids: CASSYGGPNNEQYF. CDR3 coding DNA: TGTGCCAGCAGTTACGGGGGGCCTAACAATGAGCAGTACTTC.

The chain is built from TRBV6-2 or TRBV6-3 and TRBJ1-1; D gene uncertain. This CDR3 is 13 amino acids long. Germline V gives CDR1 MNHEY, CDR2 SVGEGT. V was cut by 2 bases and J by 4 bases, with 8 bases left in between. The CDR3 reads CASSYGHATEAFF. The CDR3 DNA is TGTGCCAGCAGTTACGGGCACGCCACTGAAGCTTTCTTT.

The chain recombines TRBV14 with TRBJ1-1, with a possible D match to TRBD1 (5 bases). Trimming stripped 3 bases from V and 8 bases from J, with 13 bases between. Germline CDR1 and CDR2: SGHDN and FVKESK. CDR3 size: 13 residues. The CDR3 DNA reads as TGTGCCAGCAGCCACGACCCCGGGACCGAAGCTTTCTTT. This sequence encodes CASSHDPGTEAFF.

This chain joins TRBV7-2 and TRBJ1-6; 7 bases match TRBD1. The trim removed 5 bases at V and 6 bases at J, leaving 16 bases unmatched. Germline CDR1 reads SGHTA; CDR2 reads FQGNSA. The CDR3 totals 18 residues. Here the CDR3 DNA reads TGTGCCAGCAGCGTCGGTCGTCAGGGGGGAGGGACTAATTCACCCCTCCACTTT. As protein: CASSVGRQGGGTNSPLHF.

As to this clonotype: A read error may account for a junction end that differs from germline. The CDR3 spells CSVEDRAVHEQLF. CDR3 DNA sequence: TGCAGCGTTGAGGACAGGGCGGTGCATGAGCAGTTGTTC. The chain recombines TRBV29-1 with TRBJ2-1; 8 bases are a match to TRBD1. The V gene's germline CDR1 is SQVTM and CDR2 ANQGSEA. This CDR3 has 13 amino acids.

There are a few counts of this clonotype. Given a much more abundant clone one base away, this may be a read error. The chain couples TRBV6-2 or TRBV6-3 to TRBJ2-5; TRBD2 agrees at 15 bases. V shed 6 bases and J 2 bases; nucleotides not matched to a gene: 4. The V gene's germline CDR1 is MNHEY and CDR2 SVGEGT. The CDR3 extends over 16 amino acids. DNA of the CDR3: TGTGCCAGCAGCACCGGGACTAGCGGGGGGCAAGAGACCCAGTACTTC. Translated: CASSTGTSGGQETQYF.

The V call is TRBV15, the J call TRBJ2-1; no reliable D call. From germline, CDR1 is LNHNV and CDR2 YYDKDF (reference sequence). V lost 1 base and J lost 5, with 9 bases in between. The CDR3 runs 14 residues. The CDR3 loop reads CATSRVTLHNEQFF. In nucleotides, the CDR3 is TGTGCCACCAGCAGAGTCACGCTTCACAATGAGCAGTTCTTC.

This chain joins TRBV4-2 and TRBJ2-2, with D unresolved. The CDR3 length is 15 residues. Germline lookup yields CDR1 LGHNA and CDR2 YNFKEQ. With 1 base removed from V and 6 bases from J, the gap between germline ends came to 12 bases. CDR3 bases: TGTGCCAGCAGCCAAGTATCGGACGAAGCCGGGGAGCTGTTTTTT. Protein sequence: CASSQVSDEAGELFF.

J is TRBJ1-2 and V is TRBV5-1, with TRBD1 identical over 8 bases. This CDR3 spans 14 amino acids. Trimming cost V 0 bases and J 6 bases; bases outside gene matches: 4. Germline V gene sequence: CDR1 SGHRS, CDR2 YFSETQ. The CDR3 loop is CASSLVDRENGYTF. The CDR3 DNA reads TGCGCCAGCAGCTTGGTGGACAGGGAGAATGGCTACACCTTC.

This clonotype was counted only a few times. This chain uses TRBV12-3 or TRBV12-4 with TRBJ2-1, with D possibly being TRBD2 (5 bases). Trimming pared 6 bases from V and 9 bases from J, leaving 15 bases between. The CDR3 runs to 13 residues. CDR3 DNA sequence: TGTGCCAGCAGCCCCGGGATTTTACGTGAGCAGTTCTTC. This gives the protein CASSPGILREQFF.

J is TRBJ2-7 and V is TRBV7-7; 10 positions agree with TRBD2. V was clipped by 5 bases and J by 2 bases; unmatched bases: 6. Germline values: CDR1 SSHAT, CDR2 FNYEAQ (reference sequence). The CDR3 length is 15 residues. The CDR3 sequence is CASSPYSGGTYEQYF. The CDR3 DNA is TGTGCCAGCAGCCCTTATAGCGGGGGGACCTACGAGCAGTACTTC.

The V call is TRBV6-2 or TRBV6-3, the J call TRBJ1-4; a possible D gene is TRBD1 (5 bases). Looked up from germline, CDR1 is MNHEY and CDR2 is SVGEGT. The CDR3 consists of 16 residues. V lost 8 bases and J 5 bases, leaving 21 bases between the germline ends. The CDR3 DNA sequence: TGTGCCAGCGGGGACGGAGAGACAGCGGGGAATGAAAAACTGTTTTTT. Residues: CASGDGETAGNEKLFF.

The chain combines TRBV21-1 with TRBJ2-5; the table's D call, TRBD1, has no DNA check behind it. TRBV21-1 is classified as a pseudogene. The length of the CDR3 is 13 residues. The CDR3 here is CASSPWGLETQYF. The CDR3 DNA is TGTGCCAGCAGCCCCTGGGGGTTGGAGACCCAGTACTTC.

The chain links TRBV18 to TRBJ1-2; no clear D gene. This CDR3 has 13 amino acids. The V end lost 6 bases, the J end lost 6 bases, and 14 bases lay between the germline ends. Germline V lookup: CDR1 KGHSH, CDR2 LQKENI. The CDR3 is CASSFREGHGYTF. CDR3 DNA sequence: TGTGCCAGCTCGTTCCGGGAAGGTCATGGCTACACCTTC. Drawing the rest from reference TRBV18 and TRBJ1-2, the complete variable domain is NAGVMQNPRHLVRRRGQEARLRCSPMKGHSHVYWYRQLPEEGLKFMVYLQKENIIDESGMPKERFSAEFPKEGPSILRIQQVVRGDSAAYFCASSFREGHGYTFGSGTRLTVV.

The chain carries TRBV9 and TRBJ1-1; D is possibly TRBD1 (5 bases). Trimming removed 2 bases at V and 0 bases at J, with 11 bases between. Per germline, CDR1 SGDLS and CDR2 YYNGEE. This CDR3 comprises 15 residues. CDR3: CASSVRDGMNTEAFF. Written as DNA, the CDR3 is TGTGCCAGCAGCGTCCGGGACGGCATGAACACTGAAGCTTTCTTT.

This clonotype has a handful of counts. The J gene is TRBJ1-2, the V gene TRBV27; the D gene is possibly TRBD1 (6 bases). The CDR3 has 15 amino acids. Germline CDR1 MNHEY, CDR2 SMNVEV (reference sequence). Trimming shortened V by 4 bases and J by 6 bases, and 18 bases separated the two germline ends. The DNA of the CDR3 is TGTGCCAGCAGTTCCTATGGGGGGCGGGAGAATGGCTACACCTTC. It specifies CASSSYGGRENGYTF.

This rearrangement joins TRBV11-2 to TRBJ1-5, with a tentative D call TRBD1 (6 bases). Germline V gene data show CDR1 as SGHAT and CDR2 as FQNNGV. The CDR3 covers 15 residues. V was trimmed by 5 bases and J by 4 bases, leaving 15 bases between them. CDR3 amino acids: CASSVGGSRNQPQHF. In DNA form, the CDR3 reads TGTGCCAGCAGCGTAGGGGGGTCCCGGAATCAGCCCCAGCATTTT.